The 24 T cell receptor beta chains presented below share a single source sample, sequenced in a study of STAT5B mutations in CD4+ large granular lymphocyte leukemia. Profiling relied on immunoSEQ multiplex PCR, and the TCRdb table lists in-frame clones only, not all of them. Here the sample spans 9,500 to 10,000 clones, roughly 80% being singletons. Material for sequencing was PBMCs. The receptors come from a man aged 55 to 69 with CD4+ T-cell large granular lymphocyte leukemia.

This chain links TRBV6-5 with TRBJ1-2, with 8 bases identical to TRBD1. This CDR3 comprises 15 residues. Germline CDR1 and CDR2: MNHEY and SVGAGI. The junction had 10 bases not matched to a gene; V was cut back by 5 bases and J by 5 bases. The CDR3 bases are TGTGCCAGCAGTCCCACGGAACAGGGGGGGTATGGCTACACCTTC. This gives the protein CASSPTEQGGYGYTF.

Here the CDR3 DNA reads TGCGCCAGCAGCCAAGATAGGTCGGGAGCCTACGAGCAGTACTTC. This gives the protein CASSQDRSGAYEQYF. This sequence joins TRBV4-3 and TRBJ2-7; D is perhaps TRBD2 (6 bases). This CDR3 comprises 15 residues. The germline CDR1 and CDR2 sequences are LGHNA and YSLEER. Trimming stripped 0 bases from V and 2 bases from J, with 11 bases between.

The rearrangement links TRBV6-1 to TRBJ2-1, with D unresolved. V was shortened by 8 bases and J by 6 bases, with 17 bases between the two germline ends. Germline V gene data show CDR1 as MNHNS and CDR2 as SASEGT. The CDR3 is 14 residues long. CDR3 residues: CASWKGPQGNEQFF. CDR3 DNA: TGTGCCAGCTGGAAGGGTCCTCAAGGCAATGAGCAGTTCTTC.

The chain recombines TRBV7-6 with TRBJ2-7; D call uncertain. The CDR3 covers 14 residues. CDR1 is SGHVS and CDR2 is FNYEAQ in the germline V gene. V shed 0 bases and J shed 1 base, with 7 bases lying between them. The CDR3, as DNA: TGTGCCAGCAGCTTAGCCGGAGAGTCCTACGAGCAGTACTTC. Residues: CASSLAGESYEQYF.

CDR3 protein: CASSHIGTSGNNEQFF. CDR3 DNA sequence: TGCGCCAGCAGCCATATCGGGACTAGCGGGAACAATGAGCAGTTCTTC. The rearrangement uses TRBV4-3 and TRBJ2-1, with 13 bases matching TRBD2. Germline CDR1 reads LGHNA; CDR2 reads YSLEER. The V segment lost 3 bases and the J segment 5 bases; nucleotides outside the gene matches: 4. This CDR3 region has 16 residues.

V is TRBV5-8 and J is TRBJ1-6; TRBD1 agrees at 7 bases. The germline CDR1 and CDR2 sequences are SGHTS and YDEGEE. V was pared by 2 bases and J by 19 bases, with 15 bases of the junction left unmatched. This CDR3 has 14 amino acids. In DNA, the CDR3 is TGTGCCAGCAGCTTCTGGAGTAGACAGGGCCTCAATCACTTT. This encodes CASSFWSRQGLNHF. The full variable domain, with the rest looked up from reference TRBV5-8 and TRBJ1-6, is EAGVTQSPTHLIKTRGQQATLRCSPISGHTSVYWYQQALGLGLQFLLWYDEGEERNRGNFPPRFSGRQFPNYSSELNVNALELEDSALYLCASSFWSRQGLNHFGNGTRLTVT.

The chain is built from TRBV10-3 and TRBJ1-3; unclear D gene. The V end lost 4 bases, the J end lost 4 bases, and 14 bases lay between the germline ends. Germline-derived CDR1 and CDR2 are ENHRY and SYGVKD. The CDR3 is 15 residues long. The CDR3 spells CAISAVEKSGNTIYF. In DNA form, the CDR3 reads TGTGCCATCAGTGCAGTAGAGAAGTCAGGAAACACCATATATTTT.

This chain joins TRBV27 and TRBJ2-7; no reliable D call. Germline-derived CDR1 and CDR2 are MNHEY and SMNVEV (reference sequence). The V end was cut by 8 bases, the J end by 6 bases, with 17 bases between. The CDR3 extends over 13 amino acids. The CDR3, as DNA: TGTGCCAGCCATGGTCTCCCCTACGGCGAGCAGTACTTC. This encodes CASHGLPYGEQYF.

The rearrangement links TRBV13 to TRBJ2-7; 7 nucleotides line up with TRBD2. The CDR3 covers 15 residues. J was trimmed by 0 bases and V by 2 bases; bases with no gene match: 4. Germline lookup yields CDR1 PRHDT and CDR2 FYEKMQ (reference sequence). The CDR3, as DNA: TGTGCCAGCAGCTTACCTGGCGGGAGCTCCTACGAGCAGTACTTC. Translated: CASSLPGGSSYEQYF.

The V and J genes are TRBV18 and TRBJ2-3, with TRBD1 identical over 9 bases. V was pared by 2 bases and J by 4 bases, with 10 bases of the junction left unmatched. The CDR3 totals 17 residues. The V gene's germline CDR1 is KGHSH and CDR2 LQKENI. The CDR3 spells CASSPRREDRGADTQYF. CDR3 nucleotide sequence: TGTGCCAGCTCACCAAGACGAGAGGACAGGGGAGCAGATACGCAGTATTTT.

This clone came up a few times. The chain recombines TRBV7-2 with TRBJ1-5; D perhaps matches TRBD1 (6 bases). This CDR3 has 13 amino acids. V was shortened by 5 bases and J by 4 bases, with 9 bases between the two germline ends. Germline V CDR1 and CDR2: SGHTA, FQGNSA. CDR3: CASSPGQNQPQHF. As DNA, the CDR3 is TGTGCCAGCAGCCCAGGACAGAATCAGCCCCAGCATTTT.

The V and J genes are TRBV27 and TRBJ1-2; D is undetermined. Trimming removed 7 bases from V and 4 bases from J, with 22 bases in between. The CDR3 length is 16 residues. Germline assignment: CDR1 MNHEY and CDR2 SMNVEV (reference sequence). The CDR3 nucleotides are TGTGCCAGCAACGTTTCCCCAGTACAAGGGTCCTATGGCTACACCTTC. It yields the protein CASNVSPVQGSYGYTF.

The gene calls are TRBV10-3 and TRBJ2-7, with TRBD2 as a possible D gene (5 bases). With 9 bases removed from V and 7 bases from J, the gap between germline ends came to 16 bases. Germline CDR1 is ENHRY and CDR2 is SYGVKD. This CDR3 is 12 amino acids long. Written as DNA, the CDR3 is TGTGCCATATTTCCCGGGGTGGGGGAGCAGTACTTC. The encoded protein is CAIFPGVGEQYF.

The rearrangement uses TRBV11-2 and TRBJ2-7; D not resolved. The germline gives CDR1 SGHAT, CDR2 FQNNGV. Trimming stripped 3 bases from V and 7 bases from J, with 10 bases between. The CDR3 consists of 12 residues. The CDR3 region is CASSLGLGEQYF. Written as DNA, the CDR3 is TGTGCCAGCAGCTTGGGATTGGGTGAGCAGTACTTC.

The rearrangement joins TRBV7-7 to TRBJ2-3; D is perhaps TRBD1 or TRBD2 (6 bases each). Germline V gene lookup returns CDR1 SSHAT and CDR2 FNYEAQ (reference sequence). The CDR3 covers 14 residues. V lost 2 bases and J lost 3, with 9 bases in between. The DNA of the CDR3 is TGTGCCAGCAGCTTAAGGGGGGCGACAGATACGCAGTATTTT. Translating gives CASSLRGATDTQYF.

This rearrangement joins TRBV9 to TRBJ2-7; 9 bases line up with TRBD1. Per the germline V gene, CDR1 is SGDLS and CDR2 is YYNGEE. After removal of 3 bases from V and 3 bases from J, the junction contained 4 bases not matched to a gene. The CDR3 spans 14 residues. CDR3: CASSEGTGHYEQYF. The CDR3 DNA follows: TGTGCCAGCAGCGAGGGGACAGGGCACTACGAGCAGTACTTC.

The CDR3 region is CASSLGTGAGNTIYF. The CDR3 region has the DNA TGTGCCAGCAGTTTGGGAACAGGGGCGGGAAACACCATATATTTT. V gene TRBV28 combines with J gene TRBJ1-3, with 7 bases identical to TRBD1. This CDR3 has 15 amino acids. Germline V lookup: CDR1 MDHEN, CDR2 SYDVKM. V lost 3 bases, J lost 4 bases, and 6 bases stayed unmatched.

This clone was recorded only once. The chain recombines TRBV7-2 with TRBJ2-1; TRBD2 aligns across 10 bases. The CDR3 loop spans 15 amino acids. V was pared by 7 bases and J by 2 bases, with 5 bases of the junction left unmatched. Germline CDR1 and CDR2: SGHTA and FQGNSA. In DNA form, the CDR3 reads TGTGCCAGCAAGGCTAGCGGGAGAACCTACAATGAGCAGTTCTTC. The encoded protein is CASKASGRTYNEQFF.

The chain couples TRBV19 to TRBJ1-5; 9 bases line up with TRBD1. The CDR3 is made up of 14 amino acids. Per the germline V gene, CDR1 is LNHDA and CDR2 is SQIVND (reference sequence). Losses at the gene ends were 9 bases for V and 6 bases for J; bases not matched to a gene: 9. The CDR3 DNA follows: TGTGCCAGCGCTCAGACAGGGGGGGCTCAGCCCCAGCATTTT. Protein sequence: CASAQTGGAQPQHF.

The genes are TRBV11-1 and TRBJ2-5; D possibly corresponds to TRBD1 (6 bases). In germline, CDR1 is SGHAT, CDR2 FQDESV (reference sequence). V lost 5 bases to trimming and J lost 4 bases, with 11 bases between them. The CDR3 is made up of 13 amino acids. The CDR3 here is CASSADRRETQYF. CDR3 coding DNA: TGTGCCAGCAGCGCCGACAGGAGAGAGACCCAGTACTTC.

This rearrangement joins TRBV13 to TRBJ2-7; D not resolved. CDR3 size: 18 residues. V was shortened by 0 bases and J by 1 base, with 19 bases between the two germline ends. CDR1 PRHDT and CDR2 FYEKMQ come from the germline V gene (reference sequence). The CDR3: CASSLGGIQWSRSYEQYF. CDR3 in DNA: TGTGCCAGCAGCTTAGGAGGGATACAGTGGTCGAGGTCCTACGAGCAGTACTTC.

V usage is TRBV29-1 and J usage is TRBJ2-7; 14 positions agree with TRBD2. The CDR3 contains 17 residues. V trimming: 4 bases; J trimming: 1 base; junction bases outside the gene matches: 9. Germline loops: CDR1 SQVTM, CDR2 ANQGSEA. The CDR3 nucleotides are TGCAGCGTTGGGGGACTAGCGGGAGTATTTAGTTCCTACGAGCAGTACTTC. It yields the protein CSVGGLAGVFSSYEQYF.

This clone was observed once. The chain is built from TRBV4-1 and TRBJ2-7, with D unclear. Germline CDR1 MGHRA, CDR2 YSYEKL. This CDR3 region has 14 residues. Trimming pared 1 base from V and 3 bases from J, leaving 10 bases between. CDR3 region: CASSQVISHYEQYF. CDR3 in DNA: TGCGCCAGCAGCCAAGTCATTAGCCACTACGAGCAGTACTTC.

The chain has TRBV30 and TRBJ2-1; 9 bases match TRBD2. CDR1 and CDR2 from the germline V gene are GTSNPN and SVGIG (reference sequence). The CDR3 runs 16 residues. This CDR3 is CGIIRRSGGNYNEQFF. The DNA of the CDR3 is TGTGGCATAATTCGACGCAGCGGGGGGAACTACAATGAGCAGTTCTTC.